This passage covers 8 T cell receptor beta chains from one sample sequenced in a study of regulatory T cells in long-lasting Graves disease. The authors built TCR beta libraries using iRepertoire HTBI primers and Arm-PCR of CDR3 regions. TCRdb recomputed calls from the multiplex PCR reads with MiXCR, one row per CDR3 protein. The sample shows about 470,000 distinct CDR3 sequences, about 20% of them seen only once. This sample's time point: persistent/refractory GD, antithyroid drugs over 5 years with positive TRAb. After RNA was extracted from PBMCs, the TCR library was made from it. Specimen: peripheral blood mononuclear cells (PBMCs), collected when the disease was refractory, from a patient treated with antithyroid drugs. The receptors here all came from a female donor with Graves disease.

This clonotype occurred many times. The chain has TRBV7-9 and TRBJ1-2; D call uncertain. From germline, CDR1 is SEHNR and CDR2 FQNEAQ (reference sequence). Deletions cut 5 bases from V and 2 bases from J, with 21 bases between. The CDR3 spans 17 residues. The CDR3 DNA is TGTGCCAGCAGCGCTTATCGTGCGACGGATTTCAACTATGGCTACACCTTC. Its protein product is CASSAYRATDFNYGYTF.

In its sample, this clonotype was seen a few times. The rearrangement links TRBV6-5 to TRBJ2-4; D is uncertain. Trimming removed 4 bases from V and 0 bases from J, with 13 bases in between. The CDR3 loop spans 16 amino acids. The germline V gene encodes CDR1 MNHEY and CDR2 SVGAGI. The CDR3 nucleotides read TGTGCCAGCAGTTTCGCAGGAAGCCTAGCCAAAAACATTCAGTACTTC. It encodes CASSFAGSLAKNIQYF.

The chain is built from TRBV6-5 and TRBJ1-3; the D gene is possibly TRBD1 (6 bases). The V and J ends lost 4 bases and 8 bases respectively, with 15 bases between them. CDR3 size: 14 residues. Per germline, CDR1 MNHEY and CDR2 SVGAGI. CDR3: CASSWVQGYHTIYF. CDR3 in DNA: TGTGCCAGCAGTTGGGTACAGGGATACCACACCATATATTTT.

This clonotype was counted many times. This chain connects TRBV3-1 to TRBJ1-2; D is uncertain. Per germline, CDR1 LGHDT and CDR2 YNNKEL (reference sequence). Trimming took off 0 bases at V and 2 bases at J, with 10 bases between the two ends. This CDR3 has 15 residues. The CDR3 coding sequence is TGTGCCAGCAGCCAAGATGGACTGGGGAACTATGGCTACACCTTC. Its protein product is CASSQDGLGNYGYTF.

This clonotype was observed many times. The chain joins TRBV12-3 or TRBV12-4 to TRBJ1-5; TRBD1 matches 10 bases. The CDR3 length is 17 residues. With V trimmed by 3 bases and J by 2 bases, 7 bases remained unmatched. The CDR3, as DNA: TGTGCCAGCAGTTTCTGGACAGGGGGGGTTCGCAATCAGCCCCAGCATTTT. Amino acids: CASSFWTGGVRNQPQHF.

Concerning this clonotype itself: At one boundary the junction diverges from the germline segment, which might be a read error. This chain connects TRBV2 to TRBJ1-5, with TRBD1 as a possible D gene (5 bases). This CDR3 region has 14 residues. The germline V gene encodes CDR1 SNHLY and CDR2 FYNNEI. CDR3 nucleotide sequence: TGTGTCAGCAGGCCTGGGGGGAACAATCAGCCCCAGCATTTT. Translated, it gives CVSRPGGNNQPQHF.

As for this clonotype: One end of the junction is discordant with germline, which a read error may explain. V gene TRBV4-2 combines with J gene TRBJ2-7; no firm D call. This CDR3 spans 13 amino acids. Germline-derived CDR1 and CDR2 are LGHNA and YNFKEQ. The CDR3 here is CARSQYINYEQYF. The CDR3 nucleotides are TGTGCCCGCAGCCAATATATAAACTACGAGCAGTACTTC.

The chain combines TRBV20-1 with TRBJ2-5; D perhaps matches TRBD1 (6 bases). Germline CDR1 and CDR2: DFQATT and SNEGSKA (reference sequence). V gave up 6 bases and J gave up 2 bases, with 10 bases separating them. The CDR3 spans 12 residues. The CDR3 region is CSARTVQETQYF. In DNA form, the CDR3 reads TGCAGTGCCCGGACAGTACAAGAGACCCAGTACTTC.